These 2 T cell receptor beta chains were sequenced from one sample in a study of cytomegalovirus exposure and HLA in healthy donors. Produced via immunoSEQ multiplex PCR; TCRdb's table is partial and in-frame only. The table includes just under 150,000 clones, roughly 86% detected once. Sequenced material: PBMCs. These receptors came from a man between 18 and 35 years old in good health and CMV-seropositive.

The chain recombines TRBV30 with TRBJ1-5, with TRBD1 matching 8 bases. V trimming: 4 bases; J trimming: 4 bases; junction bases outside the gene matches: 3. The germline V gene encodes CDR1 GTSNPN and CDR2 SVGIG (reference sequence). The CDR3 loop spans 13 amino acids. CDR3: CAWKGTGNQPQHF. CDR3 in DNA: TGTGCCTGGAAAGGGACAGGTAATCAGCCCCAGCATTTT.

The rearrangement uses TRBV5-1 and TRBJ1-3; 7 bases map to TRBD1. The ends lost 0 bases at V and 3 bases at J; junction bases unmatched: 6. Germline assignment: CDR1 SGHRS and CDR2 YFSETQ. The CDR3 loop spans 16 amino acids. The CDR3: CASSLDPTGNGNTIYF. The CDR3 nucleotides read TGCGCCAGCAGCTTGGACCCGACAGGGAATGGAAACACCATATATTTT.